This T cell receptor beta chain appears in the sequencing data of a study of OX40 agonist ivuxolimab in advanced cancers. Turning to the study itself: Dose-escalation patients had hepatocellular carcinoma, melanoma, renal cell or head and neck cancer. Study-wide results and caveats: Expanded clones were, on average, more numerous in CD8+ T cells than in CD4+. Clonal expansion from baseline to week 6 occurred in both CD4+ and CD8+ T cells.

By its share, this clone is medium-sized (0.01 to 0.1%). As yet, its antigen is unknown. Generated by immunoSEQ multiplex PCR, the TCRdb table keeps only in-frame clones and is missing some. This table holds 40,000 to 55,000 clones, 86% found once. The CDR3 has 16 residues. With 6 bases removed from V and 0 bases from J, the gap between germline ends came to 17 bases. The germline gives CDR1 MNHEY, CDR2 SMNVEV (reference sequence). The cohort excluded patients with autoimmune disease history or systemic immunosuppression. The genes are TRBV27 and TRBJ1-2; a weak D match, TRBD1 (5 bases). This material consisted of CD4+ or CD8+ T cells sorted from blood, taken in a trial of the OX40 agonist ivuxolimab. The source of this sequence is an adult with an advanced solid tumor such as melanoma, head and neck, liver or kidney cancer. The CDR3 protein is CASRRSGDLSNYGYTF. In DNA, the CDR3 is TGTGCCAGCAGACGCTCGGGGGACTTATCTAACTATGGCTACACCTTC.